The 16 T cell receptor beta chains listed next were all sequenced from one sample in a study of cytomegalovirus exposure and HLA in healthy donors. A multiplex PCR was run with 60 Vbeta primers and 13 Jbeta primers. Profiling relied on immunoSEQ multiplex PCR, and the TCRdb table lists in-frame clones only, not all of them. The sample contains about 270,000 clones, just over 85% of which appear only once. The sequenced sample was PBMCs. Receptor source: a man in his forties or fifties in good health and CMV-seropositive.

The V and J genes are TRBV27 and TRBJ1-1; 7 bases line up with TRBD1. Per the germline V gene, CDR1 is MNHEY and CDR2 is SMNVEV (reference sequence). The CDR3 has 15 residues. The trim removed 5 bases at V and 0 bases at J, leaving 6 bases unmatched. CDR3 loop: CASSLGTALNTEAFF. For the CDR3, the DNA is TGTGCCAGCAGTCTCGGGACAGCTCTGAACACTGAAGCTTTCTTT.

The chain recombines TRBV28 with TRBJ2-7; TRBD2 might be the D (6 bases). CDR3 size: 13 residues. Germline CDR1 reads MDHEN; CDR2 reads SYDVKM. Trimming cost V 6 bases and J 9 bases, with 18 bases left between them. CDR3 region: CASSLSGPGGQYF. Written as DNA, the CDR3 is TGTGCCAGCAGCTTGAGCGGGCCTGGGGGGCAGTACTTC. Full variable domain (missing parts from reference TRBV28 and TRBJ2-7): DVKVTQSSRYLVKRTGEKVFLECVQDMDHENMFWYRQDPGLGLRLIYFSYDVKMKEKGDIPEGYSVSREKKERFSLILESASTNQTSMYLCASSLSGPGGQYFGPGTRLTVT.

The chain joins TRBV6-5 to TRBJ1-1, with TRBD1 identical over 10 bases. The germline CDR1 and CDR2 sequences are MNHEY and SVGAGI. This CDR3 is built from 14 residues. J gave up 5 bases and V 5 bases, and 5 bases lay outside the gene matches. The DNA for the CDR3 is TGTGCCAGCAGTGAGACAGGGGGCGAGACTGAAGCTTTCTTT. Translated, it gives CASSETGGETEAFF.

CDR3 loop: CASSPKTTSHQETQYF. DNA for the CDR3: TGTGCCAGCAGCCCCAAAACGACTAGCCATCAAGAGACCCAGTACTTC. The V gene is TRBV7-9, the J gene TRBJ2-5, with TRBD2 matching 7 bases. Trimming removed 5 bases from V and 2 bases from J; junction bases left unmatched: 11. The CDR3 runs 16 residues. CDR1 SEHNR and CDR2 FQNEAQ come from the germline V gene (reference sequence).

The gene calls are TRBV6-5 and TRBJ1-1, with a possible D match to TRBD1 (5 bases). This CDR3 contains 15 residues. CDR1 is MNHEY and CDR2 is SVGAGI in the germline V gene. The V end lost 6 bases, the J end lost 4 bases, and 18 bases lay between the germline ends. In DNA form, the CDR3 reads TGTGCCAGCAGCGTTGGCGTGGTCGGGGGCACTGAAGCTTTCTTT. It encodes CASSVGVVGGTEAFF.

Here the CDR3 DNA reads TGCAGCACGTCAACAGGGGCTCAAAACACCTTC. Translated: CSTSTGAQNTF. The J gene is TRBJ1-2, the V gene TRBV29-1; 7 bases agree with TRBD1. The CDR3 has 11 residues. Trimming at V came to 8 bases and at J to 12 bases, leaving 12 bases not matched to a gene. Germline V gene sequence: CDR1 SQVTM, CDR2 ANQGSEA.

This chain links TRBV7-2 with TRBJ2-7, with unresolved D. Per germline, CDR1 SGHTA and CDR2 FQGNSA. The CDR3 contains 14 residues. Trimming removed 4 bases at V and 2 bases at J, with 12 bases between. Here the CDR3 reads CASSYHREAYEQYF. Written as DNA, the CDR3 is TGTGCCAGCAGCTATCATCGCGAGGCCTACGAGCAGTACTTC.

CDR3 residues: CSVEEARWFF. The CDR3 bases are TGCAGCGTTGAAGAGGCTAGATGGTTCTTC. The chain joins TRBV29-1 to TRBJ2-1, with no clear D. Trimming cost V 0 bases and J 15 bases, with 9 bases left between them. The CDR3 spans 10 residues. Germline loops: CDR1 SQVTM, CDR2 ANQGSEA.

This chain uses TRBV5-1 with TRBJ2-3; the match to TRBD2 covers 7 bases. The junction had 16 bases not matched to a gene; V was cut back by 5 bases and J by 4 bases. Germline loops: CDR1 SGHRS, CDR2 YFSETQ. The CDR3 has 17 residues. CDR3 DNA sequence: TGCGCCAGCAGTAGGAGAACGGGAGGACCAAATCCAGATACGCAGTATTTT. Protein: CASSRRTGGPNPDTQYF.

The chain couples TRBV7-6 to TRBJ2-2, with TRBD1 identical over 9 bases. CDR1 and CDR2 (germline): SGHVS, FNYEAQ. This CDR3 region has 14 residues. V lost 1 base and J lost 7; bases outside the gene matches: 1. This CDR3 reads CASSLGDRVGELFF. For the CDR3, the DNA is TGTGCCAGCAGCTTAGGGGACAGGGTCGGGGAGCTGTTTTTT.

The CDR3 DNA reads as TGTGCCAGCAGCAAAGAGGTGGAGGACGGCAGGCAAGCCCCCTACGAGCAGTACTTC. It translates to CASSKEVEDGRQAPYEQYF. The rearrangement joins TRBV21-1 to TRBJ2-7; TRBD2 was called by the table and not checked on the DNA. TRBV21-1 has pseudogene status. The CDR3 runs to 19 residues.

CDR3 sequence reads: CASSPRLAGGADTQYF. DNA of the CDR3: TGTGCCAGCAGCCCCAGACTAGCGGGAGGGGCAGATACGCAGTATTTT. V and J are TRBV7-2 and TRBJ2-3; 14 nucleotides align to TRBD2. Germline lookup yields CDR1 SGHTA and CDR2 FQGNSA. The CDR3 sequence is 16 residues long. The junction had 5 bases not matched to a gene; V was cut back by 5 bases and J by 4 bases.

This chain links TRBV7-3 with TRBJ2-1; TRBD2 aligns across 9 bases. The CDR3 has 15 residues. The junction had 6 bases not matched to a gene; V was cut back by 1 base and J by 8 bases. CDR1 and CDR2 from the germline V gene are SGHTA and FQGTGA. This chain's CDR3 is CASSLRGGGRDEQFF. The CDR3, as DNA: TGTGCCAGCAGCTTAAGAGGGGGCGGGAGGGATGAGCAGTTCTTC.

This clone was counted between two and nine times. An end of the junction differs from the germline gene, which may be a read error. CDR3 sequence: CASSAGTGVNQPQHF. The CDR3 DNA follows: TGTGCTAGCAGCGCCGGGACAGGGGTTAATCAGCCCCAGCATTTT. The chain recombines TRBV7-7 with TRBJ1-5; 10 bases are a match to TRBD1. Germline V lookup: CDR1 SSHAT, CDR2 FNYEAQ (reference sequence). The CDR3 is 15 residues long.

This clone occurred once. The chain employs TRBV29-1 and TRBJ2-3; D might be TRBD1 (5 bases). V lost 4 bases, J lost 1 base, and 21 bases lay in between. The length of the CDR3 is 17 residues. Germline V gives CDR1 SQVTM, CDR2 ANQGSEA. The CDR3 DNA reads as TGCAGCGTTGTCGGTTGGTCGTGGAGCAGGGGCACAGATACGCAGTATTTT. This codes for CSVVGWSWSRGTDTQYF.

The chain joins TRBV5-1 to TRBJ2-2; TRBD1 matches 7 bases. Germline V lookup: CDR1 SGHRS, CDR2 YFSETQ. The length of the CDR3 is 16 residues. Trimming took 0 bases from V and 1 from J; bases not matched to a gene: 3. This CDR3 is CASSLAWDRNTGELFF. The CDR3, as DNA: TGCGCCAGCAGCTTGGCCTGGGACAGGAACACCGGGGAGCTGTTTTTT.